This T cell receptor (beta chain) was obtained from a study of T cell repertoires in aging, cancer and after chemotherapy. TRB rearrangements spanning V, D and J were amplified using mixed TRB-A/B primers. TCRdb processed the multiplex PCR reads anew with MiXCR; each CDR3 protein has one entry. The table includes approximately 20,000 distinct CDR3 sequences, roughly two fifths detected once. TCR beta rearrangements were amplified from peripheral blood genomic DNA. The V and J ends lost 5 bases and 5 bases respectively, with 19 bases between them. Per the germline V gene, CDR1 is MDHEN and CDR2 is SYDVKM. CDR3 length: 16 residues.

The sequence was collected from a human donor with a solid tumor. The sample was blood. The chain is built from TRBV28 and TRBJ1-5, with D perhaps matching TRBD1 (5 bases). The CDR3 DNA reads TGTGCCAGCAGTGAGCCAGGGATGTTGGGCGATCAGCCCCAGCATTTT. Translating it yields CASSEPGMLGDQPQHF.